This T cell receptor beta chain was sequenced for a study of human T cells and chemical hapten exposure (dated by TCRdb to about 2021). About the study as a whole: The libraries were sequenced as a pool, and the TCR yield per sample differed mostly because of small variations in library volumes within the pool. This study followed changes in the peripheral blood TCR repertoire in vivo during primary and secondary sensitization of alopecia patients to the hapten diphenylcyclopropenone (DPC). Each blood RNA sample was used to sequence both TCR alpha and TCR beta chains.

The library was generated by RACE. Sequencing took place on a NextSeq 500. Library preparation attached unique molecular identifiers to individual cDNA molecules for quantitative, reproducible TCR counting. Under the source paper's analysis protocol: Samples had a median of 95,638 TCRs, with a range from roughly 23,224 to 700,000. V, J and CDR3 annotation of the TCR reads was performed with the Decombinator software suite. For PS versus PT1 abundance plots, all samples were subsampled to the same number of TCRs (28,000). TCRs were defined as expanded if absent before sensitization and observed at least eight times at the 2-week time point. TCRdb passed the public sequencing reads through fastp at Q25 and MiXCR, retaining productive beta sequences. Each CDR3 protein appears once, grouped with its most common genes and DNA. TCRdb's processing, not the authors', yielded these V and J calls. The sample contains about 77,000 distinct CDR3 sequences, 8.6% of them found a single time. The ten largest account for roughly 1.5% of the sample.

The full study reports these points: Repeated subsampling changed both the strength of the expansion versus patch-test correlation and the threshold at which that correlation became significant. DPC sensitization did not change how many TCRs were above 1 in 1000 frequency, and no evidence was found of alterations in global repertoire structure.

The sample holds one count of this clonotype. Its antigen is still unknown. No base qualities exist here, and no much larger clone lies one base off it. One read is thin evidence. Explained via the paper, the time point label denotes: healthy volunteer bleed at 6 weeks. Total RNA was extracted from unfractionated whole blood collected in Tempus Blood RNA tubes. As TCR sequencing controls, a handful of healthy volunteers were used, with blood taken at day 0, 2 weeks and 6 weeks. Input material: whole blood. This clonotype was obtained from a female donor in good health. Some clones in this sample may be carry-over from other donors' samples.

The DNA sequence is TGTGCCAGCAGCTTGGCGGGGGGGCGTTTGGGCGACCAGTTCTTC. It codes for CASSLAGGRLGDQFF. Here the chain combines TRBV13 and TRBJ2-1, with 9 bases in between that match TRBD2. CDR1 and CDR2, per the germline V gene (reference sequence), are PRHDT and FYEKMQ. From cysteine to phenylalanine, the CDR3 is 15 amino acids long. Of all the DNA, just the CDR3 is kept, 45 bases in frame from base 1. V is pruned by 3 bases and J by 13 bases, leaving 13 bases of the junction without a gene match.